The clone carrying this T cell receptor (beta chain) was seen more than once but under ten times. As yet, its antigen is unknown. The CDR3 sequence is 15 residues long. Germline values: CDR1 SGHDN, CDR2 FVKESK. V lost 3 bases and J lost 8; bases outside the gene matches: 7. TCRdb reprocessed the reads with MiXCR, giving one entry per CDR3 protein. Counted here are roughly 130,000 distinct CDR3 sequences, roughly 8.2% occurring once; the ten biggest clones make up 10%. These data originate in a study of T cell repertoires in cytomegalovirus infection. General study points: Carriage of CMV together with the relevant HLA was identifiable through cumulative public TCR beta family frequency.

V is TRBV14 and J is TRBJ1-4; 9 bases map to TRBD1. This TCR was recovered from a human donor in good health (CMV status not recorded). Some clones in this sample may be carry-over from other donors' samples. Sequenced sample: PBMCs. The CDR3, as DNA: TGTGCCAGCAGCCAGAAACAGGGGGCCGGGGAAAAACTGTTTTTT. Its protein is CASSQKQGAGEKLFF.